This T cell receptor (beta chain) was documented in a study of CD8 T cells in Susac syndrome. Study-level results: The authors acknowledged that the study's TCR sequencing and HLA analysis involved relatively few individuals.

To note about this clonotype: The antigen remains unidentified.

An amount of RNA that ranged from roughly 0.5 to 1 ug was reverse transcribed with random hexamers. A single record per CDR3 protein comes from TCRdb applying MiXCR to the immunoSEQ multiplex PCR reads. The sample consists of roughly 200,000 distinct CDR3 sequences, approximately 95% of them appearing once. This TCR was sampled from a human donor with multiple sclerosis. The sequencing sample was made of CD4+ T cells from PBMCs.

The CDR3 region has the DNA TGTGCCAGCAGTGAACAGGGTCGGGAAAGCGCTTTCTTT. This sequence encodes CASSEQGRESAFF. The chain joins TRBV6-1 to TRBJ1-1; TRBD1 is a possible D gene (5 bases). The CDR3 covers 13 residues. Germline CDR1 is MNHNS and CDR2 is SASEGT. The ends were cut back, 2 bases at V and 11 bases at J, with 15 bases in the middle.